A selection of T cell receptor beta chains follows, all from one sample in a study of blood T cell repertoires in COVID-19. The method was immunoSEQ multiplex PCR; TCRdb's version includes in-frame clones alone and lacks a portion of them. This table has about 91,000 clones, approximately 80% appearing once. Source material: peripheral blood. Receptor source: a woman of 80 years or more with acute or convalescent COVID-19. Both conserved end residues are part of each CDR3. The D gene is left open where the match is weak. Size is omitted from some rows. Given values are once, few, many or a class for expanded clones.

d_call,v_call,j_call,clone_size,cdr3_aa,cdr3_nt
NA,TRBV7-9,TRBJ2-7,NA,CASSLETWMDYEQYF,TGTGCCAGCAGCTTAGAGACATGGATGGACTACGAGCAGTACTTC
NA,TRBV12-3/TRBV12-4,TRBJ2-7,NA,CASSSPIHYEQYF,TGTGCCAGCAGTTCCCCTATCCACTACGAGCAGTACTTC
TRBD1,TRBV6-2/TRBV6-3,TRBJ1-5,NA,CASSGTDYQPQHF,TGTGCCAGCAGCGGGACAGACTATCAGCCCCAGCATTTT
NA,TRBV6-4,TRBJ1-2,NA,CASSDRGSGYTF,TGTGCCAGCAGTGACAGGGGAAGTGGCTACACCTTC
TRBD1,TRBV6-1,TRBJ2-3,NA,CASSEAGDRGDTQYF,TGTGCCAGCAGTGAAGCGGGAGACAGGGGTGATACGCAGTATTTT
TRBD1,TRBV4-1,TRBJ2-4,NA,CASSPRGLGFDKNIQYF,TGCGCCAGCAGCCCGAGGGGGCTGGGGTTCGACAAAAACATTCAGTACTTC
NA,TRBV19,TRBJ2-7,NA,CASSMGPAPYEQYF,TGTGCCAGTAGTATGGGCCCCGCTCCCTACGAGCAGTACTTC
NA,TRBV3-1/TRBV3-2,TRBJ1-4,NA,CASSHGEANEKLFF,TGTGCCAGCAGCCATGGCGAGGCTAATGAAAAACTGTTTTTT
NA,TRBV5-4,TRBJ1-3,NA,CASSLARGTSGNTIYF,TGTGCCAGCAGCTTGGCACGGGGTACTTCTGGAAACACCATATATTTT
TRBD2,TRBV7-6,TRBJ2-2,NA,CASSSLPLAGANTGELFF,TGTGCCAGCAGCTCCCTCCCCCTAGCGGGAGCAAACACCGGGGAGCTGTTTTTT
NA,TRBV12-3/TRBV12-4,TRBJ1-3,few,CASSPGDFYTIYF,TGTGCCAGCAGCCCGGGGGACTTCTACACCATATATTTT
TRBD2,TRBV5-1,TRBJ2-3,NA,CASSLGLAGGLNTDTQYF,TGCGCCAGCAGCTTGGGTTTGGCGGGGGGGCTGAACACAGATACGCAGTATTTT
NA,TRBV5-4,TRBJ2-7,NA,CASSLTAGREQYF,TGTGCCAGCAGCTTGACGGCAGGGCGCGAGCAGTACTTC
NA,TRBV3-1/TRBV3-2,TRBJ2-5,NA,CASSHASGTGETQYF,TGTGCCAGCAGCCACGCCTCGGGTACGGGGGAAACCCAGTACTTC
NA,TRBV4-3,TRBJ1-2,NA,CASSLAGYGYTF,TGCGCCAGCAGCCTCGCAGGCTATGGCTACACCTTC
NA,TRBV4-2,TRBJ2-1,NA,CASSQPDNEQFF,TGTGCCAGCAGCCAACCCGACAATGAGCAGTTCTTC
NA,TRBV18,TRBJ1-4,NA,CASSPNGVNEKLFF,TGTGCCAGCTCACCCAACGGAGTTAATGAAAAACTGTTTTTT
TRBD1,TRBV7-2,TRBJ2-7,NA,CASSKGTGKPLYEQYF,TGTGCCAGCAGCAAAGGGACAGGGAAACCCCTCTACGAGCAGTACTTC
TRBD2,TRBV18,TRBJ2-1,NA,CASSWTSGTSYNEQFF,TGTGCCAGCTCATGGACTAGCGGAACCTCCTACAATGAGCAGTTCTTC
NA,TRBV19,TRBJ2-2,few,CASSDRNGELFF,TGTGCCAGTAGTGATAGAAACGGGGAGCTGTTTTTT
TRBD1,TRBV10-3,TRBJ1-2,few,CAISRGPGQGLDGYTF,TGTGCCATCAGTCGGGGTCCGGGACAGGGTCTCGACGGCTACACCTTC
TRBD1,TRBV7-2,TRBJ2-7,NA,CASSFTEGGLSEQYF,TGTGCCAGCAGCTTCACGGAAGGGGGCCTCAGCGAGCAGTACTTC
TRBD2,TRBV11-3,TRBJ2-3,once,CASSLRASGGLPYTDTQYF,TGTGCCAGCAGCTTAAGGGCTAGCGGGGGGCTCCCGTACACAGATACGCAGTATTTT
NA,TRBV4-3,TRBJ2-5,NA,CASSQEVRPEETQYF,TGCGCCAGCAGCCAAGAGGTCCGCCCGGAAGAGACCCAGTACTTC
NA,TRBV7-2,TRBJ1-3,NA,CASSFTGPGNTIYF,TGTGCCAGCAGCTTCACAGGGCCTGGAAACACCATATATTTT
NA,TRBV10-3,TRBJ2-1,NA,CAIYSLLYNEQFF,TGTGCCATCTACTCCCTTTTATACAATGAGCAGTTCTTC
NA,TRBV19,TRBJ2-7,NA,CASSIWGPTYEQYF,TGTGCCAGTAGTATATGGGGGCCGACCTACGAGCAGTACTTC
NA,TRBV7-2,TRBJ2-1,NA,CASSFWAIVSNEQFF,TGTGCCAGCAGCTTCTGGGCAATAGTGAGCAATGAGCAGTTCTTC
NA,TRBV7-9,TRBJ1-2,NA,CASSLLDGGYGYTF,TGTGCCAGCAGCTTACTCGACGGCGGCTATGGCTACACCTTC
NA,TRBV2,TRBJ1-5,once,CASSGGDQPQHF,TGTGCCAGCAGCGGAGGGGATCAGCCCCAGCATTTT
NA,TRBV20-1,TRBJ1-2,few,CSARGTRTARF,TGCAGTGCTAGAGGGACCCGGACAGCGAGATTC
NA,TRBV7-9,TRBJ1-4,NA,CASSQAGINEKLFF,TGTGCCAGCAGCCAAGCAGGGATTAATGAAAAACTGTTTTTT
NA,TRBV5-1,TRBJ1-5,NA,CASSLDGDLNQPQHF,TGCGCCAGCAGCTTGGACGGGGACTTAAATCAGCCCCAGCATTTT
NA,TRBV3-1/TRBV3-2,TRBJ1-3,few,CASSQGVPGGNTIYF,TGTGCCAGCAGCCAAGGCGTGCCGGGGGGAAACACCATATATTTT
TRBD1,TRBV10-3,TRBJ1-5,few,CAISPGQGNQPQHF,TGTGCCATCAGCCCGGGACAGGGGAACCAGCCCCAGCATTTT